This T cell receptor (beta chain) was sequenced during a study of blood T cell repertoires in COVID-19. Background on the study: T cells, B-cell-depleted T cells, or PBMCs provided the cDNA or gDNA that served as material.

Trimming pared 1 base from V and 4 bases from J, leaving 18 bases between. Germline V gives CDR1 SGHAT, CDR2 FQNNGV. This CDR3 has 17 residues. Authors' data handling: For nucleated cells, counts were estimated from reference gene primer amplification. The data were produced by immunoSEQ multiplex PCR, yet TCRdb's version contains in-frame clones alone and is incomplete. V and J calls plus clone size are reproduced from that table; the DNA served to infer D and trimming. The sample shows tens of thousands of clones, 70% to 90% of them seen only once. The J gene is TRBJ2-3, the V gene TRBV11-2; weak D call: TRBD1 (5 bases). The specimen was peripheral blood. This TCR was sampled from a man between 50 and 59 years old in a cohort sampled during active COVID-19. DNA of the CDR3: TGTGCCAGCAGCTTAGCCTATCCCAGGGATGTGGCAGATACGCAGTATTTT. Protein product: CASSLAYPRDVADTQYF. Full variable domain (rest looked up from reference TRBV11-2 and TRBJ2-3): EAGVAQSPRYKIIEKRQSVAFWCNPISGHATLYWYQQILGQGPKLLIQFQNNGVVDDSQLPKDRFSAERLKGVDSTLKIQPAKLEDSAVYLCASSLAYPRDVADTQYFGPGTRLTVL.